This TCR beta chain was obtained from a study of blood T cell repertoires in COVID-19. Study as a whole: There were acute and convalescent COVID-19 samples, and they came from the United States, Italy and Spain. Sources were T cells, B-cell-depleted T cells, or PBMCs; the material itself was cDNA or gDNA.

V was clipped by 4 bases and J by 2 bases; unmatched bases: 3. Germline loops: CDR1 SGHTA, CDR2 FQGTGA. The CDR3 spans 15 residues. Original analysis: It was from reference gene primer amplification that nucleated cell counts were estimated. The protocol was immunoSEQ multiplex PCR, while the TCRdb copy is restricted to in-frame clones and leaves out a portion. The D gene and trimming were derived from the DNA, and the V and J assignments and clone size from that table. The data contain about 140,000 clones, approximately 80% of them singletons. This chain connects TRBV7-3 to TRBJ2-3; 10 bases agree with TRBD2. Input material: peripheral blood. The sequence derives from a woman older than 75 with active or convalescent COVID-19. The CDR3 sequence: CASSYLAGATDTQYF. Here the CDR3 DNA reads TGTGCCAGCAGCTACCTAGCGGGGGCCACAGATACGCAGTATTTT.